This passage covers 23 T cell receptor beta chains from one sample sequenced in a study of immune cell composition in non-small cell lung cancer. Assay: immunoSEQ multiplex PCR; the TCRdb copy retains only in-frame clones and omits some. The data show some 2,200 clones, approximately 72% seen once. Sequenced material: lung tumor tissue. The receptors come from a human donor with non-small cell lung cancer.

V gene TRBV15 combines with J gene TRBJ1-3, with TRBD1 identical over 7 bases. V trimming: 5 bases; J trimming: 0 bases; junction bases outside the gene matches: 10. The CDR3 sequence is 17 residues long. CDR1 is LNHNV, CDR2 YYDKDF, per germline (reference sequence). CDR3 bases: TGTGCCACCAGCCTCCGGGACAGAGCCTTCTCTGGAAACACCATATATTTT. It is translated as CATSLRDRAFSGNTIYF.

The sample holds one count of this clone. The V and J genes are TRBV11-2 and TRBJ1-5; D is undetermined. V was trimmed by 1 base and J by 0 bases, leaving 7 bases between them. The CDR3 is 15 residues long. Looked up from germline, CDR1 is SGHAT and CDR2 is FQNNGV. DNA for the CDR3: TGTGCCAGCAGCTTAGGGCAGTATAGCAATCAGCCCCAGCATTTT. Translated, it gives CASSLGQYSNQPQHF.

The chain uses TRBV6-1 and TRBJ2-7; D possibly corresponds to TRBD1 (5 bases). This CDR3 has 13 residues. V gave up 6 bases and J gave up 7 bases, with 16 bases separating them. Germline-derived CDR1 and CDR2 are MNHNS and SASEGT. CDR3 sequence: CASSLDNLREQYF. Written as DNA, the CDR3 is TGTGCCAGCAGCCTGGACAACCTGCGGGAGCAGTACTTC.

V is TRBV19 and J is TRBJ2-3; 12 positions agree with TRBD1. The CDR3 totals 17 residues. V dropped 3 bases and J dropped 9; count of bases not matched to a gene: 13. The germline CDR1 and CDR2 sequences are LNHDA and SQIVND (reference sequence). This CDR3 reads CASSIPSGQGARATQYF. The CDR3 nucleotides are TGTGCCAGTAGTATCCCATCGGGACAGGGGGCGCGGGCGACGCAGTATTTT.

V and J are TRBV5-1 and TRBJ2-7; 8 nucleotides match TRBD1. CDR3 length: 14 amino acids. Losses at the gene ends were 3 bases for V and 3 bases for J; bases not matched to a gene: 5. CDR1 SGHRS and CDR2 YFSETQ come from the germline V gene. The DNA of the CDR3 is TGCGCCAGCAGCTCCAGACAGGGGAACTACGAGCAGTACTTC. This gives the protein CASSSRQGNYEQYF. Complete variable domain (other parts from reference TRBV5-1 and TRBJ2-7): KAGVTQTPRYLIKTRGQQVTLSCSPISGHRSVSWYQQTPGQGLQFLFEYFSETQRNKGNFPGRFSGRQFSNSRSEMNVSTLELGDSALYLCASSSRQGNYEQYFGPGTRLTVT.

The chain is built from TRBV5-5 and TRBJ1-6; maybe TRBD1 (6 bases). Trimming left V 4 bases short and J 8 bases short, with 13 bases between. The germline V gene encodes CDR1 SGHKS and CDR2 YYEKEE (reference sequence). The CDR3 length is 14 residues. DNA of the CDR3: TGTGCCAGCAGCCAAGACAACAGGGATTCACCCCTCCACTTT. Translating gives CASSQDNRDSPLHF.

This chain uses TRBV2 with TRBJ1-6; tentatively, D is TRBD1 (6 bases). Germline V gene data show CDR1 as SNHLY and CDR2 as FYNNEI. This CDR3 is 12 amino acids long. V shed 1 base and J shed 15 bases, with 10 bases lying between them. The chain's CDR3 is CASSEVRGRLHF. The CDR3 bases are TGTGCCAGCAGTGAAGTCAGGGGTCGCCTCCACTTT.

This chain uses TRBV9 with TRBJ2-3; 9 nucleotides match TRBD1. Unmatched junction bases numbered 11, after V lost 0 bases and J lost 0 bases. The CDR3 covers 19 residues. Germline CDR1 is SGDLS and CDR2 is YYNGEE. CDR3 nucleotide sequence: TGTGCCAGCAGCGTAGGGGACGGGACAGGGCTTTCTAGCACAGATACGCAGTATTTT. Its translation: CASSVGDGTGLSSTDTQYF.

This sequence joins TRBV5-1 and TRBJ1-1; D perhaps matches TRBD1 (5 bases). Germline V lookup: CDR1 SGHRS, CDR2 YFSETQ. CDR3 length: 15 residues. Between the trimmed V and J ends, which lost 3 bases and 1 base, there was a span of 13 bases. CDR3 region: CASSSGGTANTEAFF. The CDR3 bases are TGCGCCAGCAGCTCCGGGGGGACGGCGAACACTGAAGCTTTCTTT.

The chain has TRBV27 and TRBJ1-5, with 8 bases fitting TRBD1. V shed 6 bases, J shed 5 bases, and the junction held 12 bases outside the gene matches. CDR3 length: 16 residues. Per the germline V gene, CDR1 is MNHEY and CDR2 is SMNVEV (reference sequence). The CDR3 protein is CASSPRAGGRDQPQHF. As DNA, the CDR3 is TGTGCCAGCAGCCCCAGGGCAGGGGGCAGGGATCAGCCCCAGCATTTT.

The chain is built from TRBV5-4 and TRBJ1-1; 10 bases are shared with TRBD1. V trimming: 4 bases; J trimming: 4 bases; junction bases outside the gene matches: 10. The CDR3 sequence is 16 residues long. CDR1 and CDR2 from the germline V gene are SGHNT and YYREEE (reference sequence). The CDR3 DNA reads as TGTGCCAGCAGCGGCGGGACAGGGGCCATCCCCACTGAAGCTTTCTTT. Translated: CASSGGTGAIPTEAFF.

This clone was picked up a small number of times. The gene calls are TRBV7-2 and TRBJ2-1; 9 nucleotides agree with TRBD2. This CDR3 spans 15 amino acids. Per the germline V gene, CDR1 is SGHTA and CDR2 is FQGNSA. V gave up 5 bases and J gave up 6 bases; unmatched junction bases: 8. CDR3 in DNA: TGTGCCAGCAGCGGATCCGGGACTAGCTCCAATGAGCAGTTCTTC. Translated, it gives CASSGSGTSSNEQFF.

Only a few counts were recorded for this clone. This sequence joins TRBV5-4 and TRBJ1-2; 8 bases fit TRBD1. The CDR3 covers 12 residues. The V and J ends lost 2 bases and 7 bases, in that order; junction bases with no gene match: 1. The germline CDR1 and CDR2 sequences are SGHNT and YYREEE (reference sequence). The chain's CDR3 is CASSFGQGGYTF. In DNA, the CDR3 is TGTGCCAGCAGCTTTGGACAGGGTGGCTACACCTTC.

The chain links TRBV19 to TRBJ1-1; no firm D call. Germline loops: CDR1 LNHDA, CDR2 SQIVND (reference sequence). CDR3 length equals 12 residues. Trimming cost V 8 bases and J 5 bases, with 12 bases left between them. CDR3 DNA sequence: TGTGCCAGTGGCCCGGGATTAACTGAAGCTTTCTTT. It is translated as CASGPGLTEAFF.

The table lists this clone with a few counts. The gene calls are TRBV29-1 and TRBJ1-2; maybe TRBD1 (5 bases). Germline V CDR1 and CDR2: SQVTM, ANQGSEA. CDR3 length: 12 residues. The CDR3 DNA sequence: TGCGGGGCCCCCAGATCCAGCTATGGCTACACCTTC. It translates to CGAPRSSYGYTF.

The chain employs TRBV27 and TRBJ2-7; 8 bases are shared with TRBD1. Trimming removed 2 bases from V and 7 bases from J; junction bases left unmatched: 10. Germline V gene sequence: CDR1 MNHEY, CDR2 SMNVEV (reference sequence). The CDR3 is 15 residues long. CDR3: CASSLDAGGVWEQYF. In DNA form, the CDR3 reads TGTGCCAGCAGTTTAGACGCAGGGGGCGTGTGGGAGCAGTACTTC.

This clone was seen just once. The V and J genes are TRBV5-1 and TRBJ2-6; TRBD1 matches at 12 bases. This CDR3 has 18 residues. Germline CDR1 is SGHRS and CDR2 is YFSETQ. V was clipped by 1 base and J by 4 bases; unmatched bases: 6. The CDR3, as DNA: TGCGCCAGCAGCTTGCTGGGACAGGGGGCGCGGGGGGCCAACGTCCTGACTTTC. Its protein is CASSLLGQGARGANVLTF.

CDR3 residues: CASSLAGQTALHF. The CDR3 nucleotides read TGTGCCAGCAGCTTAGCGGGCCAAACGGCCCTCCACTTT. V gene TRBV7-2 combines with J gene TRBJ1-6; D is unresolved. Trimming pared 0 bases from V and 14 bases from J, leaving 11 bases between. The CDR3 is 13 amino acids. CDR1 SGHTA and CDR2 FQGNSA come from the germline V gene.

The chain uses TRBV19 and TRBJ1-1; 8 positions match TRBD1. Germline V gene lookup returns CDR1 LNHDA and CDR2 SQIVND (reference sequence). V shed 6 bases, J shed 4 bases, and the junction held 7 bases outside the gene matches. This CDR3 has 14 amino acids. The CDR3 protein is CASRDRAASTEAFF. In DNA, the CDR3 is TGTGCCAGTAGGGACAGGGCGGCGAGCACTGAAGCTTTCTTT.

V gene TRBV6-5 combines with J gene TRBJ2-3; TRBD2 aligns across 7 bases. This CDR3 contains 14 residues. V lost 6 bases, J lost 4 bases, and 7 bases stayed unmatched. Germline CDR1 MNHEY, CDR2 SVGAGI. This CDR3 is CASRPGLGPDTQYF. In DNA, the CDR3 is TGTGCCAGCAGGCCAGGACTAGGCCCAGATACGCAGTATTTT.

This clone was counted only a few times. This rearrangement joins TRBV28 to TRBJ2-5, with a weak D call TRBD2 (6 bases). The V end lost 5 bases, the J end lost 5 bases, and 15 bases lay between the germline ends. The CDR3 is made up of 14 amino acids. Germline V gene lookup returns CDR1 MDHEN and CDR2 SYDVKM. CDR3 in DNA: TGTGCCAGCAGTCCAACCCGGGCGGGGGAGACCCAGTACTTC. Protein product: CASSPTRAGETQYF.

This clone turned up a few times. This chain links TRBV6-1 with TRBJ1-5; perhaps TRBD1 as D (5 bases). The V and J ends lost 7 bases and 3 bases respectively, with 13 bases between them. CDR1 is MNHNS, CDR2 SASEGT, per germline. The CDR3 consists of 14 residues. CDR3 loop: CASIGEGFNQPQHF. CDR3 sequence (DNA): TGTGCCAGCATAGGGGAGGGATTCAATCAGCCCCAGCATTTT.

This sequence joins TRBV4-1 and TRBJ2-1; tentatively, D is TRBD2 (6 bases). Germline loops: CDR1 MGHRA, CDR2 YSYEKL. Trimming pared 3 bases from V and 8 bases from J, leaving 14 bases between. There are 14 residues in the CDR3. This CDR3 reads CASSHVTSSYEQFF. The CDR3 nucleotides read TGCGCCAGCAGCCACGTCACTAGCTCCTATGAGCAGTTCTTC.